This T cell receptor beta chain was observed in a study of T cells in Graves' hyperthyroidism and ophthalmopathy. Trimming took 8 bases from V and 4 from J, leaving 20 bases between them. Germline V CDR1 and CDR2: DFQATT, SNEGSKA (reference sequence). The CDR3 length is 14 residues. The TCR beta CDR3 regions underwent amplification using RNA transcripts as the source. The HTBI primer set served for first-round RT-PCR of the TCR CDR3. TCRdb independently ran MiXCR on the multiplex PCR reads; one entry per CDR3 protein. The sample has about half a million distinct CDR3 sequences; roughly 20% are singletons. Uncontrolled infection, other autoimmune disease, pregnancy or lactation excluded patients.

The TCR sequence derives from a man aged 18 to 30 with Graves' hyperthyroidism. Sequenced material: blood. J is TRBJ1-1 and V is TRBV20-1; no definite D call. CDR3 sequence (DNA): TGCAGTACACGGGATGGGGAGGGAGTCACTGAAGCTTTCTTT. It translates to CSTRDGEGVTEAFF.